This is a list of T cell receptor beta chains from one sample in a study of blood T cell repertoires in COVID-19. Assay: immunoSEQ multiplex PCR; the TCRdb copy retains only in-frame clones and omits some. Here the sample spans roughly 230,000 clones, approximately 81% being singletons. Source material: PBMCs or T cells enriched from blood (not recorded which). The receptors stem from a woman in her fifties or sixties who had been exposed to COVID-19. The CDR3 runs from the conserved cysteine through the conserved F or W.

CDR3 length: 11; V gene: TRBV20-1; CDR3 protein: CSARSGDTQYF
CDR3 length: 15; V gene: TRBV19; CDR3 protein: CASSSRGGPSYEQYF
CDR3 length: 14; V gene: TRBV19; CDR3 protein: CASSIFPEDEKLFF
CDR3 length: 14; V gene: TRBV9; CDR3 protein: CASSVASGNQPQHF
CDR3 length: 15; V gene: TRBV10-2; CDR3 protein: CASSESGGGLNGYTF
CDR3 length: 13; V gene: TRBV7-2; CDR3 protein: CASSKGSQETQYF
CDR3 length: 15; V gene: TRBV7-9; CDR3 protein: CASRAQGLGDYGYTF
CDR3 length: 14; V gene: TRBV6-4; CDR3 protein: CASSREASNTEAFF
CDR3 length: 14; V gene: TRBV5-4; CDR3 protein: CASSARQGQNIQYF
CDR3 length: 15; V gene: TRBV19; CDR3 protein: CASRTDSYSNQPQHF
CDR3 length: 15; V gene: TRBV7-2; CDR3 protein: CASSPPPGQGTGYTF
CDR3 length: 15; V gene: TRBV5-1; CDR3 protein: CASSLGTGLADTQYF
CDR3 length: 14; V gene: TRBV27; CDR3 protein: CASSLLPGGSEAFF
CDR3 length: 18; V gene: TRBV10-3; CDR3 protein: CAISVLDRDFDSGNTIYF
CDR3 length: 17; V gene: TRBV4-1; CDR3 protein: CASSQDGQFYSNQPQHF
CDR3 length: 14; V gene: TRBV6-5; CDR3 protein: CASRGDTYPYGYTF
CDR3 length: 19; V gene: TRBV4-3; CDR3 protein: CASSPNPREAAFSYNEQFF
CDR3 length: 16; V gene: TRBV20-1; CDR3 protein: CSASVPGQLTTDTQYF
CDR3 length: 16; V gene: TRBV7-2; CDR3 protein: CASSLQGRGSGTEAFF
CDR3 length: 14; V gene: TRBV3-1/TRBV3-2; CDR3 protein: CASSHRLATGELFF
CDR3 length: 16; V gene: TRBV5-1; CDR3 protein: CAKGDRAPLMNTEAFF
CDR3 length: 15; V gene: TRBV7-8; CDR3 protein: CASTHASGLGNTIYF
CDR3 length: 14; V gene: TRBV7-9; CDR3 protein: CASSLGRGNPPLHF
CDR3 length: 19; V gene: TRBV19; CDR3 protein: CASSIPVTLGLKSRNEQFF
CDR3 length: 17; V gene: TRBV14; CDR3 protein: CASSQALGGPGANVLTF
CDR3 length: 14; V gene: TRBV5-3; CDR3 protein: CARSSDGRIGELFF
CDR3 length: 17; V gene: TRBV5-1; CDR3 protein: CASSLGTGGKLGNTIYF
CDR3 length: 15; V gene: TRBV3-1/TRBV3-2; CDR3 protein: CASSQVGGARTEAFF
CDR3 length: 13; V gene: TRBV7-2; CDR3 protein: CASSSRRDTEAFF